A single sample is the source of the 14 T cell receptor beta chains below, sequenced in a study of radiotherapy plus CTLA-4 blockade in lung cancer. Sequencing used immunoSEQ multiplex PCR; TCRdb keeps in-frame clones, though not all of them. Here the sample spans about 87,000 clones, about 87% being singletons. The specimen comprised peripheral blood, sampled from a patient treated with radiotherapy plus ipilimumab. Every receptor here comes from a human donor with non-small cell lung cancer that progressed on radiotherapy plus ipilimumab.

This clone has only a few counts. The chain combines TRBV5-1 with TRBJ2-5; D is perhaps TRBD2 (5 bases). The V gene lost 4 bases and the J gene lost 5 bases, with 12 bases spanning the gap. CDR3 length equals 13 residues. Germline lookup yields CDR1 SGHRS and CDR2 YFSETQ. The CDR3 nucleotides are TGCGCCAGCAGCCTCGGGGAAAGGGAGACCCAGTACTTC. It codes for CASSLGERETQYF. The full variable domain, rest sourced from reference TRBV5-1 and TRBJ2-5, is KAGVTQTPRYLIKTRGQQVTLSCSPISGHRSVSWYQQTPGQGLQFLFEYFSETQRNKGNFPGRFSGRQFSNSRSEMNVSTLELGDSALYLCASSLGERETQYFGPGTRLLVL.

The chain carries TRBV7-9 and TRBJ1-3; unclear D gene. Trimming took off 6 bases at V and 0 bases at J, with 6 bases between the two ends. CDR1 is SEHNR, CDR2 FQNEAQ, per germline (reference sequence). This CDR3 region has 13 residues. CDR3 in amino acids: CASRGSSGNTIYF. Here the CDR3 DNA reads TGTGCCAGCAGGGGTAGCTCTGGAAACACCATATATTTT.

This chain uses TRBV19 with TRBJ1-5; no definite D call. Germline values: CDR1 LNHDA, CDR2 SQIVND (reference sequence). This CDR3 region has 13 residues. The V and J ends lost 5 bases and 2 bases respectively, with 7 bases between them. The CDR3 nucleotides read TGTGCCAGTAGTTTCGGGGGCAATCAGCCCCAGCATTTT. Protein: CASSFGGNQPQHF.

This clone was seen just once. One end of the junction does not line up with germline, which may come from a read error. CDR3 protein: CASSPQATGELFF. CDR3 nucleotides: TGTGCTAGCAGCCCACAGGCCACCGGGGAGCTGTTTTTT. This chain joins TRBV7-7 and TRBJ2-2; maybe TRBD1 (5 bases). This CDR3 spans 13 amino acids. The V gene's germline CDR1 is SSHAT and CDR2 FNYEAQ (reference sequence).

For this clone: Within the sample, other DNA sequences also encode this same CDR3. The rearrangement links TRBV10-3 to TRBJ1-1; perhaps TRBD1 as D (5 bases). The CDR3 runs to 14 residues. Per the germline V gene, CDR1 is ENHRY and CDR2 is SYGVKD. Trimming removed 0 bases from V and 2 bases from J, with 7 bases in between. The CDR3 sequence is CAISESGANTEAFF. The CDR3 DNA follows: TGTGCCATCAGTGAGTCTGGGGCCAACACTGAAGCTTTCTTT.

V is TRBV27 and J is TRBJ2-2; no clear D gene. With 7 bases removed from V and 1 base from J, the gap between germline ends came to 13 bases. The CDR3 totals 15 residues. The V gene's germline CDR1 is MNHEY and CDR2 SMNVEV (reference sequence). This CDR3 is CASTHGPLNTGELFF. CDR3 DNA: TGTGCCAGCACACATGGGCCACTGAACACCGGGGAGCTGTTTTTT.

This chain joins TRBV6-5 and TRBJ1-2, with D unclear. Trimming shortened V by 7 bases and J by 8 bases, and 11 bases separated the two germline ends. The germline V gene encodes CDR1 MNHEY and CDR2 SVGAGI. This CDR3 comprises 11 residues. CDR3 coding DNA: TGTGCCAGCATAGGTGCTCACGGCTACACCTTC. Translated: CASIGAHGYTF.

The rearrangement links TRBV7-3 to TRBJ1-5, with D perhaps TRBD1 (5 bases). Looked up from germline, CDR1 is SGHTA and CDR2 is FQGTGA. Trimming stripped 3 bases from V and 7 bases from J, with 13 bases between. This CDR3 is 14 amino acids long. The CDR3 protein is CASSFHRREQPQHF. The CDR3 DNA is TGTGCCAGCAGCTTTCACAGGAGGGAACAGCCCCAGCATTTT.

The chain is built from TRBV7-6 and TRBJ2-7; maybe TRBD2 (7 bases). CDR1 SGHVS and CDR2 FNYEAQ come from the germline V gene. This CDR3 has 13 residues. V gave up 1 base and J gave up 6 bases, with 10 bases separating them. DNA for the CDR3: TGTGCCAGCAGCTTAGTGGGAGGGGGCGAGCAGTACTTC. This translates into CASSLVGGGEQYF.

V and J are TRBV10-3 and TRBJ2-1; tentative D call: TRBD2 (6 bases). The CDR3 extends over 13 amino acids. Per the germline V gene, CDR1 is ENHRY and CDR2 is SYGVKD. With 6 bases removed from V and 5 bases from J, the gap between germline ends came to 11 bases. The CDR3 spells CAIRGGTDNEQFF. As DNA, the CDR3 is TGTGCCATCAGGGGGGGTACAGACAATGAGCAGTTCTTC.

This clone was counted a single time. Here the CDR3 reads CSVESPVRVTEAFF. The CDR3, as DNA: TGCAGCGTTGAAAGCCCCGTAAGGGTCACTGAAGCTTTCTTT. The V call is TRBV29-1, the J call TRBJ1-1; no clear D gene. The V and J ends lost 2 bases and 4 bases respectively, with 14 bases between them. Per germline, CDR1 SQVTM and CDR2 ANQGSEA. This CDR3 has 14 amino acids.

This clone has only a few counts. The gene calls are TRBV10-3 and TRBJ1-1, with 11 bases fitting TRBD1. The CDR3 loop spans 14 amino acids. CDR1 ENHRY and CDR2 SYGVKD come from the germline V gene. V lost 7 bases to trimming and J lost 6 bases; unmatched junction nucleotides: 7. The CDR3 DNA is TGTGCCATCAATAAGGACAGGGGGCAGCCTGAAGCTTTCTTT. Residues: CAINKDRGQPEAFF.

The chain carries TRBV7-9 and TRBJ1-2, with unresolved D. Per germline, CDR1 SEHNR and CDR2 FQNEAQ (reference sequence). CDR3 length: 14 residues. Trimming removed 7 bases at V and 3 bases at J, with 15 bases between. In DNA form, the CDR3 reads TGTGCCAGCACTCCGTCCAGTATCGACTATGGCTACACCTTC. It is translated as CASTPSSIDYGYTF.

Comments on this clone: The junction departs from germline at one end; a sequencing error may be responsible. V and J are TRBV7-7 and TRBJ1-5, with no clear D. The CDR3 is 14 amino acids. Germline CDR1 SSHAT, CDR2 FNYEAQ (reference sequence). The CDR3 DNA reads TGTGCTAGCAGCTTAGAAGGCGGTCCTCAGCCCCAGCATTTT. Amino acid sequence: CASSLEGGPQPQHF.